This passage covers 8 T cell receptor beta chains from one sample sequenced in a study of tumor-infiltrating lymphocytes in primary liver carcinoma. Priming with a constant-region primer yielded TCR beta cDNA from about 540 ng total RNA. ARM-PCR was slightly modified, and three nested multiplex PCR rounds with it gave rise to the TCR beta libraries. Rounds one and two of PCR, each of 9 to 11 cycles, were primed with TRBV1-TRBV30 forward primers and a C-beta reverse primer. TCRdb used MiXCR to reprocess the multiplex PCR reads, holding one entry per CDR3 protein. The table records more than 85,000 distinct CDR3 sequences, roughly 80% of them present only once. Both RNA and DNA were isolated together from 20-30 mg of bulk tissue that had not been sorted. Specimen: liver tumor tissue from sampling region 3. Subset here: tumor region T3, left-lateral pole. All receptors derive from a middle-aged man with primary liver carcinoma and hepatitis B virus infection.

Of note for this clonotype: A junction boundary mismatches the germline segment, possibly from a read error. The chain uses TRBV12-3 or TRBV12-4 and TRBJ2-7; 9 bases fit TRBD2. The CDR3 runs 13 residues. The DNA for the CDR3 is TGTGCCAACACTCCTAGCGGGAACTACGAGCACTACTTC. The encoded protein is CANTPSGNYEHYF.

Details on this clonotype: An end of the junction differs from the germline gene, which may be a read error. The V call is TRBV7-8, the J call TRBJ2-1, with no clear D. The CDR3 runs to 14 residues. The germline gives CDR1 SGHVS, CDR2 FQNEAQ. CDR3 sequence: CVSSLRRNPLILRF. Written as DNA, the CDR3 is TGTGTCAGCAGCTTAAGGCGAAACCCCCTCATTCTTAGGTTC. The variable domain in full, completed from reference TRBV7-8 and TRBJ2-1, reads GAGVSQSPRYKVAKRGQDVALRCDPISGHVSLFWYQQALGQGPEFLTYFQNEAQLDKSGLPSDRFFAERPEGSVSTLKIQRTQQEDSAVYLCVSSLRRNPLILRFGPGTRLTVL.

On this clonotype: It is likely a read error, because the conserved phenylalanine at the end of the CDR3 is missing. The V and J genes are TRBV5-8 and TRBJ2-7; TRBD1 matches at 10 bases. This CDR3 has 15 residues. Per germline, CDR1 SGHTS and CDR2 YDEGEE. In nucleotides, the CDR3 is TGTGCCAGTAGCTTACACGGACAGGGGGCCTACGAGCAGTACCTC. Its protein is CASSLHGQGAYEQYL.

Remarks on this clonotype: One end of the junction does not line up with germline, which may come from a read error. This rearrangement joins TRBV6-1 to TRBJ2-1; 7 nucleotides line up with TRBD2. CDR3 size: 14 residues. Germline V gene data show CDR1 as MNHNS and CDR2 as SASEGT. CDR3 nucleotides: TGTGTCAGCAGCCCTAGCGGAAGTGGTAATGAGCAGTTCTTC. The encoded protein is CVSSPSGSGNEQFF.

Of note for this clonotype: One junction end does not reproduce the germline sequence, and a read error may be involved. This chain joins TRBV28 and TRBJ2-3; D ambiguous. This CDR3 is built from 14 residues. CDR1 and CDR2 (germline): MDHEN, SYDVKM. The CDR3 protein is CANSPPPGIDTQYF. CDR3 DNA sequence: TGTGCCAACAGTCCCCCCCCCGGAATAGATACGCAGTATTTT.

Comments on this clonotype: A read error may account for a junction end that differs from germline. The J gene is TRBJ2-4, the V gene TRBV11-1; 8 bases are a match to TRBD2. The CDR3 spans 17 residues. Germline loops: CDR1 SGHAT, CDR2 FQDESV (reference sequence). The CDR3 is CGSSFPGISGTKDIQYF. The CDR3, as DNA: TGTGGTAGCAGCTTTCCCGGGATTAGCGGGACCAAAGACATTCAGTACTTC. Using reference TRBV11-1 and TRBJ2-4 for the parts outside the CDR3, the full variable domain is EAEVAQSPRYKITEKSQAVAFWCDPISGHATLYWYRQILGQGPELLVQFQDESVVDDSQLPKDRFSAERLKGVDSTLKIQPAELGDSAMYLCGSSFPGISGTKDIQYFGAGTRLSVL.

With regard to this clonotype: Sequence at one end of the junction differs from germline and may be a read error. CDR3 sequence (DNA): TGTGTCAGCAGCGTACCGGGACAGGGGGCGGTCAAAAACATTCAGTACTTC. Its protein is CVSSVPGQGAVKNIQYF. The rearrangement links TRBV6-1 to TRBJ2-4; 12 nucleotides match TRBD1. Germline CDR1 and CDR2: MNHNS and SASEGT. The CDR3 loop spans 17 amino acids.

In the case of this clonotype: The junction and the germline gene differ at one end; a read error may be behind it. CDR3 coding DNA: TGTGCCACCAGCTTCCCGACAGGGGTGGGCACTGAAGCTCTCTTT. Amino acids: CATSFPTGVGTEALF. The chain couples TRBV7-9 to TRBJ1-1; TRBD1 matches at 8 bases. Germline V CDR1 and CDR2: SEHNR, FQNEAQ (reference sequence). CDR3 length: 15 residues.